The 18 T cell receptor beta chains presented below share a single source sample, sequenced in a study of T cell repertoires in ileal Crohn's disease. Clones were read by immunoSEQ multiplex PCR, and TCRdb kept only the in-frame ones, dropping some. The sample includes a few thousand clones, about 70% seen only once; the top ten take roughly a fifth. Time point described: neoterminal ileum biopsy at postoperative endoscopy, about 6 months after surgery. Specimen: ileal tissue. Receptors were obtained from an adult with Crohn's disease.

The rearrangement links TRBV14 to TRBJ2-7; 7 bases are shared with TRBD1. After removal of 2 bases from V and 6 bases from J, the junction contained 13 bases not matched to a gene. The CDR3 totals 16 residues. From germline, CDR1 is SGHDN and CDR2 FVKESK. CDR3: CASSQKRSQGLSEQYF. The CDR3 coding sequence is TGTGCCAGCAGCCAAAAGAGATCACAGGGGCTATCCGAGCAGTACTTC.

The chain employs TRBV4-3 and TRBJ2-4; D may be TRBD2 (6 bases). The germline V and J ends were trimmed by 0 bases and 6 bases, with 15 bases remaining between them. The CDR3 loop spans 16 amino acids. Looked up from germline, CDR1 is LGHNA and CDR2 is YSLEER. The CDR3 here is CASSQDYMGGVNIQYF. In DNA form, the CDR3 reads TGCGCCAGCAGCCAAGATTACATGGGCGGGGTAAACATTCAGTACTTC.

The chain combines TRBV29-1 with TRBJ1-4; D perhaps matches TRBD1 (6 bases). The V gene's germline CDR1 is SQVTM and CDR2 ANQGSEA. This CDR3 is 10 amino acids long. Trimming pared 7 bases from V and 10 bases from J, leaving 10 bases between. The CDR3 here is CSGSRGKLFF. The CDR3 DNA is TGCAGCGGTTCCAGGGGAAAACTGTTTTTT.

This sequence joins TRBV19 and TRBJ1-1; tentative D call: TRBD1 (6 bases). CDR1 is LNHDA and CDR2 is SQIVND in the germline V gene (reference sequence). The CDR3 sequence is 13 residues long. V was trimmed by 0 bases and J by 8 bases, leaving 10 bases between them. The CDR3 protein is CASSIDRGREAFF. The CDR3 DNA is TGTGCCAGTAGTATAGACAGGGGTCGGGAAGCTTTCTTT.

The chain recombines TRBV11-3 with TRBJ2-7; tentative D call: TRBD1 (5 bases). Per the germline V gene, CDR1 is SGHNT and CDR2 is YENEEA. The CDR3 spans 12 residues. The V gene lost 1 base and the J gene lost 7 bases, with 8 bases spanning the gap. CDR3 amino acids: CASSLGGREQYF. In nucleotides, the CDR3 is TGTGCCAGCAGCTTAGGGGGCCGGGAGCAGTACTTC.

The chain joins TRBV4-3 to TRBJ2-7; 8 nucleotides match TRBD2. The CDR3 has 14 residues. CDR1 is LGHNA and CDR2 is YSLEER in the germline V gene. V lost 5 bases and J lost 2; bases outside the gene matches: 5. The CDR3: CASSEFGGAYEQYF. The CDR3, as DNA: TGCGCCAGCAGCGAGTTCGGGGGGGCCTACGAGCAGTACTTC.

The chain couples TRBV4-2 to TRBJ2-1; D not resolved. V lost 1 base to trimming and J lost 9 bases, with 16 bases between them. In germline, CDR1 is LGHNA, CDR2 YNFKEQ. The CDR3 contains 15 residues. CDR3 region: CASSQVVLARPEQFF. For the CDR3, the DNA is TGTGCCAGCAGCCAAGTCGTCCTCGCGCGCCCTGAGCAGTTCTTC.

The V call is TRBV7-9, the J call TRBJ2-7; 7 bases align to TRBD1. With V trimmed by 3 bases and J by 4 bases, 6 bases remained unmatched. The CDR3 runs to 14 residues. Germline V gene data show CDR1 as SEHNR and CDR2 as FQNEAQ (reference sequence). The CDR3 DNA reads as TGTGCCAGCAGCTTTAGGGACAGACCGTACGAGCAGTACTTC. Protein product: CASSFRDRPYEQYF.

By sample fraction, this clone is hyperexpanded. CDR3 sequence reads: CASSEFFSVGSYGYTF. DNA for the CDR3: TGTGCCAGCAGTGAATTTTTTTCAGTGGGCAGCTATGGCTACACCTTC. This sequence joins TRBV2 and TRBJ1-2, with D unclear. Germline CDR1 reads SNHLY; CDR2 reads FYNNEI. There are 16 residues in the CDR3. V lost 2 bases and J lost 4, with 17 bases in between.

This chain uses TRBV5-6 with TRBJ1-2; perhaps TRBD1 as D (5 bases). In germline, CDR1 is SGHDT, CDR2 YYEEEE. There are 17 residues in the CDR3. Trimming removed 4 bases at V and 4 bases at J, with 23 bases between. CDR3 sequence: CASSRITPASGGYGYTF. As DNA, the CDR3 is TGTGCCAGCAGCCGAATTACCCCCGCCTCCGGGGGCTATGGCTACACCTTC.

The chain uses TRBV19 and TRBJ2-2; D is perhaps TRBD1 (6 bases). The CDR3 covers 15 residues. V was pared by 3 bases and J by 6 bases, with 14 bases between. Per germline, CDR1 LNHDA and CDR2 SQIVND (reference sequence). CDR3 sequence: CASSMSSQGPGELFF. The CDR3 bases are TGTGCCAGTAGTATGAGTTCACAGGGACCCGGGGAGCTGTTTTTT.

This clone was counted a single time. This chain links TRBV5-4 with TRBJ1-2; D possibly corresponds to TRBD1 (6 bases). CDR1 SGHNT and CDR2 YYREEE come from the germline V gene (reference sequence). The CDR3 extends over 15 amino acids. V lost 4 bases, J lost 2 bases, and 15 bases lay in between. DNA of the CDR3: TGTGCCAGCAGCCCCTTAGCTACAGGGAACTATGGCTACACCTTC. Protein product: CASSPLATGNYGYTF. The complete variable domain, with remaining parts taken from reference TRBV5-4 and TRBJ1-2, reads ETGVTQSPTHLIKTRGQQVTLRCSSQSGHNTVSWYQQALGQGPQFIFQYYREEENGRGNFPPRFSGLQFPNYSSELNVNALELDDSALYLCASSPLATGNYGYTFGSGTRLTVV.

The rearrangement joins TRBV6-4 to TRBJ2-5; D uncertain. V was cut by 5 bases and J by 3 bases, with 10 bases left in between. The CDR3 runs 13 residues. Germline values: CDR1 MRHNA, CDR2 SNTAGT. Written as DNA, the CDR3 is TGTGCCAGCAGTTCAGCTCTAGAAGAGACCCAGTACTTC. This codes for CASSSALEETQYF.

This clone was seen a handful of times. The chain employs TRBV5-1 and TRBJ2-3; 13 nucleotides align to TRBD2. The CDR3 length is 16 residues. V lost 3 bases to trimming and J lost 6 bases; unmatched junction nucleotides: 7. Germline CDR1 reads SGHRS; CDR2 reads YFSETQ. The CDR3 nucleotides read TGCGCCAGCAGCTCGACTAGCGGGGGGCATCAGGATACGCAGTATTTT. This codes for CASSSTSGGHQDTQYF. Using reference TRBV5-1 and TRBJ2-3 for the parts outside the CDR3, the full variable domain is KAGVTQTPRYLIKTRGQQVTLSCSPISGHRSVSWYQQTPGQGLQFLFEYFSETQRNKGNFPGRFSGRQFSNSRSEMNVSTLELGDSALYLCASSSTSGGHQDTQYFGPGTRLTVL.

This clone was counted between two and nine times. The junction shows a germline mismatch at one end, possibly a read error. The CDR3, as DNA: TGTGCCAGCAGCCAAGGCCTAATTTTAGATAAGCAGTATTTT. Translation gives CASSQGLILDKQYF. The J gene is TRBJ2-3, the V gene TRBV4-2; D unresolved. The CDR3 spans 14 residues. Germline values: CDR1 LGHNA, CDR2 YNFKEQ.

Regarding this clone: Different DNA sequences within this sample yield the same CDR3. The chain is built from TRBV29-1 and TRBJ2-7; D remains unclear. The CDR3 spans 12 residues. Germline V gene sequence: CDR1 SQVTM, CDR2 ANQGSEA. Trimming cost V 1 base and J 3 bases, with 7 bases left between them. CDR3 sequence reads: CSVEVQDYEQYF. CDR3 coding DNA: TGCAGCGTTGAAGTCCAGGACTACGAGCAGTACTTC.

This clone was detected only once. This chain joins TRBV19 and TRBJ2-2, with 9 bases lining up with TRBD2. Germline V lookup: CDR1 LNHDA, CDR2 SQIVND (reference sequence). The CDR3 loop spans 19 amino acids. The V and J ends lost 3 bases and 5 bases, in that order; junction bases with no gene match: 16. CDR3 region: CASSIWQGRRGGRTGELFF. The DNA of the CDR3 is TGTGCCAGTAGTATCTGGCAGGGACGGCGGGGGGGCCGGACCGGGGAGCTGTTTTTT.

This clone was seen more than once but under ten times. This chain uses TRBV12-5 with TRBJ2-5; TRBD2 matches 7 bases. Germline values: CDR1 LGHNT, CDR2 FRNRAP. V dropped 5 bases and J dropped 1; count of bases not matched to a gene: 10. The CDR3 runs 16 residues. The CDR3 region has the DNA TGTGCTAGTGGTGCGCAGCGGGGACCCATCCAAGAGACCCAGTACTTC. Translated: CASGAQRGPIQETQYF.